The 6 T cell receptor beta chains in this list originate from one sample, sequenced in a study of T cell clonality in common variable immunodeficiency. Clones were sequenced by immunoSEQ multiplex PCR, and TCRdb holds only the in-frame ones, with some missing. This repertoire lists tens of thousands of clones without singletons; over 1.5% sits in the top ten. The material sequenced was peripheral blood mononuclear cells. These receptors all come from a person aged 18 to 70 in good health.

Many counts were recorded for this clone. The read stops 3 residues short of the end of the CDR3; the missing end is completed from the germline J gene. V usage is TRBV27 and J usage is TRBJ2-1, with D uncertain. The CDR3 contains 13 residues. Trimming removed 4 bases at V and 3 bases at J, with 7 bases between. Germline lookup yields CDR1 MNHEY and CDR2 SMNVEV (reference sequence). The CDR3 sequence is CASSSSGYNEQFF. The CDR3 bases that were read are TGTGCCAGCAGTTCTTCCGGCTACAATGAG.

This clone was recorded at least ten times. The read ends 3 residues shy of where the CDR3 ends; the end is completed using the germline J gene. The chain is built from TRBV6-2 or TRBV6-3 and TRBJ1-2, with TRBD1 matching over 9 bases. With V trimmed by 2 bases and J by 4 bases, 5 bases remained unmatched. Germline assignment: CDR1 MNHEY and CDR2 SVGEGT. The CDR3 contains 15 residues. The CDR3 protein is CASSYTGGAGYGYTF. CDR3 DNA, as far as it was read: TGTGCCAGCAGTTACACAGGGGGCGCCGGCTATGGC.

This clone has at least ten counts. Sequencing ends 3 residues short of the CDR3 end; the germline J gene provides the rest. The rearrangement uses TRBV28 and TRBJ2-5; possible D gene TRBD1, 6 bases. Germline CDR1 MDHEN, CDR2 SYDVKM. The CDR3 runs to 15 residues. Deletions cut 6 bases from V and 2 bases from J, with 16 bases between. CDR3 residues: CASRPWETGQETQYF. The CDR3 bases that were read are TGTGCCAGCAGGCCGTGGGAGACAGGTCAAGAGACC.

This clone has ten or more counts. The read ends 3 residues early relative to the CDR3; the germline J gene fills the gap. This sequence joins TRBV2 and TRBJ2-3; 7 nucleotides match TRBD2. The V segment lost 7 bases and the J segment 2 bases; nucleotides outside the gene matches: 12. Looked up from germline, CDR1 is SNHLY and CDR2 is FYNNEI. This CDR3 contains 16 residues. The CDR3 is CASNPGSGLPTDTQYF. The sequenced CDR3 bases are TGTGCCAGCAATCCGGGGTCGGGACTACCCACAGATACG.

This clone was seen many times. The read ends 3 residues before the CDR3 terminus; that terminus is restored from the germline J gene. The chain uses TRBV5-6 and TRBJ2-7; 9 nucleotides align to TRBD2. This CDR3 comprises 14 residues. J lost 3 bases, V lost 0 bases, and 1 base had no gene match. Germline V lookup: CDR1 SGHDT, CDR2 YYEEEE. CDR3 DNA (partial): TGTGCCAGCAGCTTGGGACTAGCGGACTACGAG. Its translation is CASSLGLADYE. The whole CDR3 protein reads CASSLGLADYEQYF.

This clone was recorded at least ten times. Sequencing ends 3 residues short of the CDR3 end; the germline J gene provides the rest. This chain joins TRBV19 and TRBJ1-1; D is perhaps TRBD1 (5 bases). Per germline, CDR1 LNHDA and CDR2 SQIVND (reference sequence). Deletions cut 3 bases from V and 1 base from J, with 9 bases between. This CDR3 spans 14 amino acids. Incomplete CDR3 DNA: TGTGCCAGTAGTATTACCGGACAGAACACTGAA. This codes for CASSITGQNTE. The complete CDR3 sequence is CASSITGQNTEAFF.